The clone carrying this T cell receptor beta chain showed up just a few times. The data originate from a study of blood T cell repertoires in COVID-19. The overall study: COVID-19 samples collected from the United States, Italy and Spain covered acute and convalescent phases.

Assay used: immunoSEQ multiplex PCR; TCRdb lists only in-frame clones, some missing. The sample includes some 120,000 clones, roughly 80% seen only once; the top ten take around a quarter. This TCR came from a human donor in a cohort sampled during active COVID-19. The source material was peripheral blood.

CDR3 amino acids: CASSFQGVGNQPQHF. The CDR3 region has the DNA TGTGCCAGCAGCTTCCAAGGGGTAGGCAATCAGCCCCAGCATTTT. The chain couples TRBV5-5 to TRBJ1-5, with a weak D call TRBD1 (5 bases). The V end lost 2 bases, the J end lost 2 bases, and 11 bases lay between the germline ends. The CDR3 covers 15 residues. Germline V gene lookup returns CDR1 SGHKS and CDR2 YYEKEE (reference sequence). Using reference TRBV5-5 and TRBJ1-5 for the parts outside the CDR3, the full variable domain is DAGVTQSPTHLIKTRGQQVTLRCSPISGHKSVSWYQQVLGQGPQFIFQYYEKEERGRGNFPDRFSARQFPNYSSELNVNALLLGDSALYLCASSFQGVGNQPQHFGDGTRLSIL.